The T cell receptor (beta chain) under discussion was sequenced for a study of blood T cell repertoires in COVID-19 (dated by TCRdb to 2018 to 2021). Describing the broader study: Samples from collaborators originated in the United States, Italy and Spain and spanned both the acute and convalescent phases of COVID-19. The prospective study material was composed of cDNA or gDNA derived from T cells, B-cell-depleted T cells, or PBMCs. Subjects who had been exposed to COVID-19, were actively infected with it, or had recovered from it provided the deeply sampled blood TCRbeta repertoires that made up the dataset. A freely available public database, intended as a resource for researchers studying the immune response to SARS-CoV-2, is where the repertoires were released. The samples were drawn from two sources: the first 160 participants of the ongoing ImmuneRACE study, and 1,254 subjects contributed by 6 global collaborators. Sample metadata almost always included a de-identified subject ID, COVID-19 status, age in years and sex. HLA class I and class II types, where available, came from metadata supplied by the sample provider rather than from assay-based typing.

Details on this clone: It lacks a known antigen. No base-level quality is on record; no much larger clone is a single base apart.

Based on the germline V gene (reference sequence), the CDR1 and CDR2 sequences are LGHDT and YNNKEL. Inclusive of the bounding cysteine and phenylalanine, the CDR3 is 14 residues long. The CDR3 DNA has 42 bases and is translated from base 1. The trim is 4 bases for V and 2 bases for J, with a gap of 11 bases between the germline ends. TCRbeta CDR3 regions were amplified from genomic DNA by means of the immunoSEQ Assay, a bias-controlled multiplex PCR. The study's own analysis went as follows. The number of nucleated cells in each sample was estimated from the amplification of reference gene primers within the assay. To quantify the absolute abundance of each unique TCRbeta CDR3 rearrangement, sequence reads were collapsed and filtered. For each sample, productive Simpson clonality was calculated as the square root of Simpson's diversity index over productive rearrangements. Here the immuneACCESS table is served through TCRdb, limited to in-frame sequences with V and J called. Missing clones are a known gap in these copies; in checked studies unresolved V genes cover under half, and the rest lacks a known reason. V and J calls plus clone size are reproduced from that table; the DNA served to infer D and trimming. This sample comprises about 190,000 clones, about 82% of them detected only once. The ten largest clones take up 4.5% to 7% of the sample.

Here is what the overall study found, with its caveats: Clinical and demographic metadata were provided uncurated, with the amount varying by source and participant.

Enrolling through a virtual design, the prospective study's participants ranged in age from roughly 18 to 89 years and lived across roughly 23 United States geographic areas. In the prospective study, participants were assigned to cohorts based on the clinical history participants reported in a screening survey and a study questionnaire. Mobile phlebotomists in the prospective study collected whole blood, serum and a nasopharyngeal or oropharyngeal swab from every participant. Prospective study participants could optionally give additional blood draws and questionnaires over an approximately two-month period. Before DNA extraction, blood samples from the prospective study were shipped at room temperature or frozen.

Sample: PBMCs or T cells enriched from blood (not recorded which). This chain joins TRBV3-1 (or the pseudogene TRBV3-2) to TRBJ2-5; no D gene is confidently identified. This TCR was recovered from a man aged 40-50 years with acute COVID-19. The sequence in DNA is TGTGCCAGCAGCCGTCTGGCGGAACAAGAGACCCAGTACTTC. It translates as CASSRLAEQETQYF.